This entry features one T cell receptor beta chain sequence. Its specificity is unknown. These data come from a study of T cell responses to AZD1222 COVID-19 vaccine. As for the study in general: Pooled together were second doses at about 4 or about 12 weeks.

General study results and limits: The breadth and depth of Spike-specific TCRs increased once two AZD1222 doses had been given. Among those given AZD1222, only 5 to 7 were seropositive at baseline. CD4 TCRs covered the whole spike, strongest at regions 160-218 and 743-854.

Assay used: immunoSEQ multiplex PCR; TCRdb lists only in-frame clones, some missing. The sample has roughly 150,000 clones; 80% to 95% are singletons. Germline loops: CDR1 GTSNPN, CDR2 SVGIG (reference sequence). Unmatched junction bases numbered 13, after V lost 2 bases and J lost 0 bases. CDR3 length: 18 amino acids. Sample: peripheral blood, taken on day 0 of AZD1222 vaccination. The receptor comes from an adult in good health. This chain uses TRBV30 with TRBJ1-5; 7 nucleotides agree with TRBD1. The DNA of the CDR3 is TGTGCCTGGAGTACAAGACAGGGACCGACGTATAGCAATCAGCCCCAGCATTTT. Protein product: CAWSTRQGPTYSNQPQHF.